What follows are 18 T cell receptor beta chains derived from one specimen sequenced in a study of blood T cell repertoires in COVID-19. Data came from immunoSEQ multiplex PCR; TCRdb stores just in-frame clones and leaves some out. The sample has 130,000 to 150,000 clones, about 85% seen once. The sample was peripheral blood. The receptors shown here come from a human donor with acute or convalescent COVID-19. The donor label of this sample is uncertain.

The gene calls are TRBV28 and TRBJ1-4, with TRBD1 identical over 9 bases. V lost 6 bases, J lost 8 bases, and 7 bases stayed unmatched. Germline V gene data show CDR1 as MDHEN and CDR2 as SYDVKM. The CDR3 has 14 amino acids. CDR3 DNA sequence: TGTGCCAGCAGCCTGGACAGGGGTCGCGAAAAACTGTTTTTT. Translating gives CASSLDRGREKLFF.

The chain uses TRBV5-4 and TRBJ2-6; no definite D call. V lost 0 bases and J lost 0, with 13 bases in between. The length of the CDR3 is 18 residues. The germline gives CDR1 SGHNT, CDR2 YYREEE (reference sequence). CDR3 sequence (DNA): TGTGCCAGCAGCTTGGATTGGGCTTCTCTCTCTGGGGCCAACGTCCTGACTTTC. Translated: CASSLDWASLSGANVLTF.

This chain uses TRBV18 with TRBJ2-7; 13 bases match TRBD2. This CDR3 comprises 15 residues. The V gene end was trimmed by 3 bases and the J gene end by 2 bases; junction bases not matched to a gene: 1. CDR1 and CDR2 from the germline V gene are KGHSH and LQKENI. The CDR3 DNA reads TGTGCCAGCTCACCTGGGACTAGCGGGGCCTACGAGCAGTACGTC. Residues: CASSPGTSGAYEQYV.

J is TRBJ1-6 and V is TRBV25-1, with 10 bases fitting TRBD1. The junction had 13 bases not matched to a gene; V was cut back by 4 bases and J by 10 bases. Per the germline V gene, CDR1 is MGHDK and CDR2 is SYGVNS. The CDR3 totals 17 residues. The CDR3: CASSGHPGTGVGSPLHF. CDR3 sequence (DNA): TGTGCCAGCAGTGGACATCCGGGGACAGGGGTTGGGTCACCCCTCCACTTT.

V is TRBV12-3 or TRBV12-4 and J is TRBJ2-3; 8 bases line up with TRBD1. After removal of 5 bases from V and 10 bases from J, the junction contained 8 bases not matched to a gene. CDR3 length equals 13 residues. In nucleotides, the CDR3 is TGTGCCAGCAGTCCAGGGGGCAGGGAGGCGCAGTATTTT. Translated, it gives CASSPGGREAQYF.

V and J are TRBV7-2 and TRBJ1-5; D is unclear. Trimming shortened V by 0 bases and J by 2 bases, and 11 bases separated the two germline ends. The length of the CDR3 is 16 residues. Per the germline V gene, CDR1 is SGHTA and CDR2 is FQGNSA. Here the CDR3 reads CASSLAPGMGNQPQHF. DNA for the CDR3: TGTGCCAGCAGCTTAGCGCCCGGTATGGGCAATCAGCCCCAGCATTTT.

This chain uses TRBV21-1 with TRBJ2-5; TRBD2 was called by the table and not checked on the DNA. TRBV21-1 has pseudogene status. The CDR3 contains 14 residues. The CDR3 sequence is CASSLGGGGETQYF. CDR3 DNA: TGTGCCAGCAGTCTGGGAGGGGGAGGAGAGACCCAGTACTTC.

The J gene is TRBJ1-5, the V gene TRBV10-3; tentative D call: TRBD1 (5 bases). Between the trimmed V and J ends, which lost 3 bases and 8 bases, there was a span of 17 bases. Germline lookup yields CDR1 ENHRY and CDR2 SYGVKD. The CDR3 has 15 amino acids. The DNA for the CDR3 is TGTGCCATCAGTGATAATGCGGGCGCGGGGGAGCCCCAGCATTTT. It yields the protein CAISDNAGAGEPQHF.

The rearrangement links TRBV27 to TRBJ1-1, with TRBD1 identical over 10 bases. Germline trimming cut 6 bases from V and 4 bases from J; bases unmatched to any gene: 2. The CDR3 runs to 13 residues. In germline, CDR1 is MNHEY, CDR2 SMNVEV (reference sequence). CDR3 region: CASRDRGTTEAFF. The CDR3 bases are TGTGCCAGCAGGGACAGGGGGACCACTGAAGCTTTCTTT.

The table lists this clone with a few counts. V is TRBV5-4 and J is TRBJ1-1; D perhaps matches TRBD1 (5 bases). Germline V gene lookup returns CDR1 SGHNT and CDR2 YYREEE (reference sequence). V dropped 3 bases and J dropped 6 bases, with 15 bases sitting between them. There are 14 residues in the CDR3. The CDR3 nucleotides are TGTGCCAGCAGCTACGAATCAGGGTTTGCTGAAGCTTTCTTT. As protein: CASSYESGFAEAFF. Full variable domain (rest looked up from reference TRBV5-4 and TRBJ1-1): ETGVTQSPTHLIKTRGQQVTLRCSSQSGHNTVSWYQQALGQGPQFIFQYYREEENGRGNFPPRFSGLQFPNYSSELNVNALELDDSALYLCASSYESGFAEAFFGQGTRLTVV.

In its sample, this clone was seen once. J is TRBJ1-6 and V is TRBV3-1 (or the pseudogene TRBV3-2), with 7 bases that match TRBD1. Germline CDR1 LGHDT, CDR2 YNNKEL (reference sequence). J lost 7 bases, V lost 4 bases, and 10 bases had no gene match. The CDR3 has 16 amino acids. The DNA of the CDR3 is TGTGCCAGCAGCCTGGGATTCGGGACAGAGAATTCACCCCTCCACTTT. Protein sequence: CASSLGFGTENSPLHF.

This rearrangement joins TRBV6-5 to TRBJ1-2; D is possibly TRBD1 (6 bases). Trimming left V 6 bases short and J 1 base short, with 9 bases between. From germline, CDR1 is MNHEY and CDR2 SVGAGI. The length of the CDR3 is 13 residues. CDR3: CASSADSNYGYTF. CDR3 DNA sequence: TGTGCCAGCAGCGCGGACAGTAACTATGGCTACACCTTC.

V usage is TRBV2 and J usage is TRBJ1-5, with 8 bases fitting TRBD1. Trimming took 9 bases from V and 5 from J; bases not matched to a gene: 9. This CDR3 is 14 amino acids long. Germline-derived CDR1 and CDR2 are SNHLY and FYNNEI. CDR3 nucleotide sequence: TGTGCCAGTTCAGCGGACAGGGCGGATCAGCCCCAGCATTTT. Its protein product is CASSADRADQPQHF.

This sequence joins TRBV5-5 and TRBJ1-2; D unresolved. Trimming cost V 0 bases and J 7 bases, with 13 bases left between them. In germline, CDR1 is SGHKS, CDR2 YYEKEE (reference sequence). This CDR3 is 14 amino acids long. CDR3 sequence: CASSLAPTTGGYTF. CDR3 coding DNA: TGTGCCAGCAGCTTGGCCCCCACCACTGGTGGCTACACCTTC.

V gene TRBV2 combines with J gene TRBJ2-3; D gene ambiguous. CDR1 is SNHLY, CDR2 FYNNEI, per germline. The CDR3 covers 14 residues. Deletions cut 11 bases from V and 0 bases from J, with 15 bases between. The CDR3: CASLAAISTDTQYF. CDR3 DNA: TGTGCCTCCTTGGCGGCGATTAGCACAGATACGCAGTATTTT.

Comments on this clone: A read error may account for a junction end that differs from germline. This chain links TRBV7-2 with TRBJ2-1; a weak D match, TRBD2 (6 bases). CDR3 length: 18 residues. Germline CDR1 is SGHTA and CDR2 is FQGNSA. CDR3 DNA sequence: TGTGCCAGCAGCTTTAATCGGGGGTTTCTTAACTCCTATAATGAGCAGTTCTTC. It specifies CASSFNRGFLNSYNEQFF.

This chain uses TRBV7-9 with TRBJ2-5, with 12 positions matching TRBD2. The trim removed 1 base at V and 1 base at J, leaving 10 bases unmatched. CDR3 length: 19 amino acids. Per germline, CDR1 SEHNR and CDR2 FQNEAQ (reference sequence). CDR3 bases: TGTGCCAGCAGCTTAGGGCGACTAGCGGGGGCCCGTACCCAAGAGACCCAGTACTTC. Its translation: CASSLGRLAGARTQETQYF.

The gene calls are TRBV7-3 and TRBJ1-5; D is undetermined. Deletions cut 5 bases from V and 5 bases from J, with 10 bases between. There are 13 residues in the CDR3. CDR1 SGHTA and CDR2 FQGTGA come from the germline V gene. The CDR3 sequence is CASSVSGDQPQHF. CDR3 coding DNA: TGTGCCAGCAGCGTAAGCGGGGATCAGCCCCAGCATTTT.